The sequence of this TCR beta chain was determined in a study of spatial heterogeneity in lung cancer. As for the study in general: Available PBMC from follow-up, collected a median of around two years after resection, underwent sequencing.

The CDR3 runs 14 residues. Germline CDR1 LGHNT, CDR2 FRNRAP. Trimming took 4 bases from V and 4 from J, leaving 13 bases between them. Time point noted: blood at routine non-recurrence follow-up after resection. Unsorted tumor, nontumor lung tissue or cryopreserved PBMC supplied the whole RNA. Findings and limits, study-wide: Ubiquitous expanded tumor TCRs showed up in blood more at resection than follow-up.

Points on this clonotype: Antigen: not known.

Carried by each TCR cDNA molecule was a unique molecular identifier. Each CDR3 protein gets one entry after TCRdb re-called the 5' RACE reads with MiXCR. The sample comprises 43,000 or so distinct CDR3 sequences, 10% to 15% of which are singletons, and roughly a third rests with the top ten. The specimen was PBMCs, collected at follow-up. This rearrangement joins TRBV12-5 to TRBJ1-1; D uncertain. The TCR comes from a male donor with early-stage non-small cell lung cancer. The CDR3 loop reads CASGSPHLGTEAFF. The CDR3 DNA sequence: TGTGCTAGTGGTTCCCCCCACTTGGGCACTGAAGCTTTCTTT.